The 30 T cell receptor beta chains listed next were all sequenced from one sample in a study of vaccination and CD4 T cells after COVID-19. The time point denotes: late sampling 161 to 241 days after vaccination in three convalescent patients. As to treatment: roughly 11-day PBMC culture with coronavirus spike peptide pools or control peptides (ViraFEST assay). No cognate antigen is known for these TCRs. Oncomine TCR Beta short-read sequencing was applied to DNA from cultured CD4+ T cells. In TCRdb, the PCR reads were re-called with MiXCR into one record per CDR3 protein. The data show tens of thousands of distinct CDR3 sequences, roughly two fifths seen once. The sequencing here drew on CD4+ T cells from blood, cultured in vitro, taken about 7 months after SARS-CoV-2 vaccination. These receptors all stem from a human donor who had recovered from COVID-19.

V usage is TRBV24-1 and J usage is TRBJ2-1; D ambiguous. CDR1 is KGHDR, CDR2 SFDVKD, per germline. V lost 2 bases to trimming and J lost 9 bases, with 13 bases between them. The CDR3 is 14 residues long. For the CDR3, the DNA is TGTGCCACCAGTGATTCACTCGAATATGGTGAGCAGTTCTTC. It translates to CATSDSLEYGEQFF.

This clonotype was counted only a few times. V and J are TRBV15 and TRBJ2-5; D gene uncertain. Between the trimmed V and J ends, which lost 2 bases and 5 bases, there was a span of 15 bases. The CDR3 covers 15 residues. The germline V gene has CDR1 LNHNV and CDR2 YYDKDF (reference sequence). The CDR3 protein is CATSRKQVGGETQYF. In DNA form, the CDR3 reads TGTGCCACCAGCAGAAAGCAGGTCGGTGGTGAGACCCAGTACTTC.

The CDR3 DNA reads TGTGCCAGCAGCCGGAATGACGGGGAAGATACGCAGTATTTT. Protein: CASSRNDGEDTQYF. The chain couples TRBV7-2 to TRBJ2-3; D might be TRBD2 (5 bases). Trimming took 5 bases from V and 5 from J, leaving 14 bases between them. The CDR3 runs to 14 residues. From germline, CDR1 is SGHTA and CDR2 FQGNSA. The full variable domain, its missing parts supplied by reference TRBV7-2 and TRBJ2-3, is GAGVSQSPSNKVTEKGKDVELRCDPISGHTALYWYRQSLGQGLEFLIYFQGNSAPDKSGLPSDRFSAERTGGSVSTLTIQRTQQEDSAVYLCASSRNDGEDTQYFGPGTRLTVL.

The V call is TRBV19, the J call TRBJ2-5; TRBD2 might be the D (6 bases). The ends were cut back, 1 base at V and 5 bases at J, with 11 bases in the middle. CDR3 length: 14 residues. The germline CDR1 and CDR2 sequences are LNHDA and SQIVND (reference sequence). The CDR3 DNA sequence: TGTGCCAGTAGTATAGGCGGGACTGGGGAGACCCAGTACTTC. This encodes CASSIGGTGETQYF.

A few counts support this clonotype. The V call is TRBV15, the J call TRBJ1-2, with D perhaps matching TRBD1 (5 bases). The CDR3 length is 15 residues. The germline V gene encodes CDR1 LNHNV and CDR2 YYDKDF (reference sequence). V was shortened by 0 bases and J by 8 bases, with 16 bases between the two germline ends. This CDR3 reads CATSRDWDGTMGYTF. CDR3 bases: TGTGCCACCAGCAGAGATTGGGACGGGACCATGGGCTACACCTTC.

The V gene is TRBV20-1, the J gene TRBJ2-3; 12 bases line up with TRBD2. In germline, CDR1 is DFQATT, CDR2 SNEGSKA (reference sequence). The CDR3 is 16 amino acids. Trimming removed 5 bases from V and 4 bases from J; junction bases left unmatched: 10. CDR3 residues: CSAGPTSGGYADTQYF. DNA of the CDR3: TGCAGTGCTGGACCTACTAGCGGGGGGTACGCAGATACGCAGTATTTT.

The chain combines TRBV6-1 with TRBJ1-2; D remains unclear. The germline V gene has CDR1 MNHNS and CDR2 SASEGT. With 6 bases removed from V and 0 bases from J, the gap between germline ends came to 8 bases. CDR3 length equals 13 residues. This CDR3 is CASRLATNYGYTF. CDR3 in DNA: TGTGCCAGCAGGTTGGCTACTAACTATGGCTACACCTTC.

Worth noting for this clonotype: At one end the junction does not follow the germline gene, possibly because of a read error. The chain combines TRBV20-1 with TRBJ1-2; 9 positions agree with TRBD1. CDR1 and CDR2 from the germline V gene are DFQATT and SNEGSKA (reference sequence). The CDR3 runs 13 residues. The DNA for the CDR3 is TGCAGTGCTACTACAGGGGGCGCATGGGGCTACGCCTTC. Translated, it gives CSATTGGAWGYAF.

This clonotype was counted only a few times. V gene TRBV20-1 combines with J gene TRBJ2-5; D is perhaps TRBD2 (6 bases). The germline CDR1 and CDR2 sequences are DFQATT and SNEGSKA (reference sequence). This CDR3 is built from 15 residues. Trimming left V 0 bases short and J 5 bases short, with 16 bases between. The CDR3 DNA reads TGCAGTGCTAGAGATCCCCTAGCGAACGGGGAGACCCAGTACTTC. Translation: CSARDPLANGETQYF.

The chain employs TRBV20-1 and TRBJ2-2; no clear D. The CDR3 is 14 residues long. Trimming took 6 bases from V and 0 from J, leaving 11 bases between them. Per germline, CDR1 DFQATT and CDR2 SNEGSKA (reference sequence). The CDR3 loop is CSATGDANTGELFF. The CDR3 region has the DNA TGCAGTGCGACCGGCGATGCGAACACCGGGGAGCTGTTTTTT.

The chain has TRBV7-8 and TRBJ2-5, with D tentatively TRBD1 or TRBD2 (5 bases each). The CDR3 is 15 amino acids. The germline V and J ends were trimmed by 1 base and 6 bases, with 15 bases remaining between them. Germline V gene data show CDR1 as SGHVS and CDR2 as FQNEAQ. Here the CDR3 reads CASSLGGRGAKTQYF. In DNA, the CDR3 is TGTGCCAGCAGCTTAGGGGGGAGAGGGGCGAAGACCCAGTACTTC.

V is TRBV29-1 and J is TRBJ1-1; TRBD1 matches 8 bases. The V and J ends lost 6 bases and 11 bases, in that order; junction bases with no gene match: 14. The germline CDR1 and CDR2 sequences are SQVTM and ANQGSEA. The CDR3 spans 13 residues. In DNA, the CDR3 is TGCAGCGTCGTTACGGCAGGGGGCCGAGTGGCTTTCTTT. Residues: CSVVTAGGRVAFF.

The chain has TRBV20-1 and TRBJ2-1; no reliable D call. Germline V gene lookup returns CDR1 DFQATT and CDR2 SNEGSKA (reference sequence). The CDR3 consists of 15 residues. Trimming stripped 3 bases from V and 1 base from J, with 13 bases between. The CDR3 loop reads CSASGPHLSYNEQFF. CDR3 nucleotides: TGCAGTGCTAGTGGACCGCACCTGTCCTACAATGAGCAGTTCTTC.

CDR3 residues: CATSRDLAGGWSSDEQFF. CDR3 nucleotides: TGTGCCACCAGCAGAGATCTGGCAGGGGGATGGAGTAGCGATGAGCAGTTCTTC. The chain recombines TRBV15 with TRBJ2-1; TRBD1 matches at 7 bases. The CDR3 length is 18 residues. V shed 0 bases, J shed 8 bases, and the junction held 16 bases outside the gene matches. The V gene's germline CDR1 is LNHNV and CDR2 YYDKDF (reference sequence).

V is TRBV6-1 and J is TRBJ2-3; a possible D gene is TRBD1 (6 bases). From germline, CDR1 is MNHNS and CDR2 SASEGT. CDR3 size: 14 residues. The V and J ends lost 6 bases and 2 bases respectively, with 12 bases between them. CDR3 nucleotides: TGTGCCAGCAGCTTAGGACAGTTCACAGATACGCAGTATTTT. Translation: CASSLGQFTDTQYF.

The CDR3 region is CASNGGIGTQYF. CDR3 nucleotide sequence: TGTGCCAGCAATGGGGGGATCGGGACGCAGTATTTT. V usage is TRBV25-1 and J usage is TRBJ2-3; TRBD2 might be the D (6 bases). Germline CDR1 is MGHDK and CDR2 is SYGVNS. The CDR3 is 12 residues long. V was pared by 7 bases and J by 9 bases, with 14 bases between.

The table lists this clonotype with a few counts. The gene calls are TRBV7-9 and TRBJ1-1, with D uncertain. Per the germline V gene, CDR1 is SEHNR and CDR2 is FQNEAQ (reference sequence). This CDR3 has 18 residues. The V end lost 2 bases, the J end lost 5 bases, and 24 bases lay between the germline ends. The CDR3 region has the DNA TGTGCCAGCAGCTTACGTTGGTCCTCATTCCGGGGTGAAACTGAAGCTTTCTTT. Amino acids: CASSLRWSSFRGETEAFF. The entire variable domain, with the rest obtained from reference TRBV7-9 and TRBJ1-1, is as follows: DTGVSQNPRHKITKRGQNVTFRCDPISEHNRLYWYRQTLGQGPEFLTYFQNEAQLEKSRLLSDRFSAERPKGSFSTLEIQRTEQGDSAMYLCASSLRWSSFRGETEAFFGQGTRLTVV.

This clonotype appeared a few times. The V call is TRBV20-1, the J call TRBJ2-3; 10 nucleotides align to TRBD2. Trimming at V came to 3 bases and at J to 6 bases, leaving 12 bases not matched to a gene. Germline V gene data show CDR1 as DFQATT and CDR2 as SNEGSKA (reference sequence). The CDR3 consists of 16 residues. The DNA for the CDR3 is TGCAGTGCTAGCGGTCTAGCGGGGGATACCGGGGATACGCAGTATTTT. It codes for CSASGLAGDTGDTQYF.

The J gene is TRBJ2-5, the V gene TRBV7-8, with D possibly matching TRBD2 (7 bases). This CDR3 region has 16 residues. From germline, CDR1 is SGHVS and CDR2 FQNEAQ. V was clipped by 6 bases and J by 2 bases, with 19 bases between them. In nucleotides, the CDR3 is TGTGCCAGCAGTTCTCCTCGGCGGGGGCCACAAGAGACCCAGTACTTC. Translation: CASSSPRRGPQETQYF.

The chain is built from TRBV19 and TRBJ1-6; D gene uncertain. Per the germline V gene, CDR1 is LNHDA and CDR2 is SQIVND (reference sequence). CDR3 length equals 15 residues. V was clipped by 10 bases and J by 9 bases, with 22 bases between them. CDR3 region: CATSNLPHSGSPLHF. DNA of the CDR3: TGTGCCACCTCAAATCTCCCACACTCGGGTTCACCCCTCCACTTT.

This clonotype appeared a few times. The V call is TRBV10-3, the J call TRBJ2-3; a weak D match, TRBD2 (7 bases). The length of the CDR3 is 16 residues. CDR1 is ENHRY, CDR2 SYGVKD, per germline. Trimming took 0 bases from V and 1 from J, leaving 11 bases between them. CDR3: CAISESWGGGTDTQYF. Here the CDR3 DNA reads TGTGCCATCAGTGAGTCGTGGGGGGGCGGCACAGATACGCAGTATTTT.

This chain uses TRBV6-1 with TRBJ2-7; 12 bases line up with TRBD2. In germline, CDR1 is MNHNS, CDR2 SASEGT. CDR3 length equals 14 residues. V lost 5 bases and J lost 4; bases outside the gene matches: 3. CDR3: CASSPTSGRYEQYF. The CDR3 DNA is TGTGCCAGCAGTCCTACTAGCGGGAGGTACGAGCAGTACTTC.

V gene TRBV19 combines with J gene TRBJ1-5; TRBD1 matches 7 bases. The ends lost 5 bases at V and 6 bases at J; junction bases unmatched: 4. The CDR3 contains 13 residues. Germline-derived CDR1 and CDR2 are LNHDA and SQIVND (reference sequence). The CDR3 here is CASSRQGPQPQHF. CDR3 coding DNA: TGTGCCAGTAGTCGACAGGGCCCTCAGCCCCAGCATTTT.

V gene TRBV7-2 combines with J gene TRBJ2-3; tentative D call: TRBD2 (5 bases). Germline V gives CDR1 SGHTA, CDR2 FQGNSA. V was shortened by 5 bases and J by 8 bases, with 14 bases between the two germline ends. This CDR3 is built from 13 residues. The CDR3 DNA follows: TGTGCCAGCAGCCCTCGACGGGAAGGTACGCAGTATTTT. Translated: CASSPRREGTQYF.

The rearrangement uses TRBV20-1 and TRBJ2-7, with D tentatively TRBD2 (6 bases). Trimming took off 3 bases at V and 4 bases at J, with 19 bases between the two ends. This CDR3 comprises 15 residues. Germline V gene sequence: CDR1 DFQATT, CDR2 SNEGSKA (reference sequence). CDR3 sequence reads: CSASAYVGGTYEQYF. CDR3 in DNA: TGCAGTGCTAGCGCCTACGTGGGCGGGACGTACGAGCAGTACTTC.

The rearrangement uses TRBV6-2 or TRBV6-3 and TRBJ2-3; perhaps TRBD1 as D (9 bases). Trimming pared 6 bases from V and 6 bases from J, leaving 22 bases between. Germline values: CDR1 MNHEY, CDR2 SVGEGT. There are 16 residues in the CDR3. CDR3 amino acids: CASSRGGTGRLDTQYF. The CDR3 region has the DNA TGTGCCAGCAGCCGGGGGGGGACAGGGCGTTTGGATACGCAGTATTTT.

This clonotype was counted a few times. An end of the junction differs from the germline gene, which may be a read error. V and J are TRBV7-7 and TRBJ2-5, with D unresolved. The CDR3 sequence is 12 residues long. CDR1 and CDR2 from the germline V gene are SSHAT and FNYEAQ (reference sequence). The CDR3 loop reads CASSADQETQYF. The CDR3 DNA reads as TGTGCTAGCAGCGCCGACCAAGAGACCCAGTACTTC.

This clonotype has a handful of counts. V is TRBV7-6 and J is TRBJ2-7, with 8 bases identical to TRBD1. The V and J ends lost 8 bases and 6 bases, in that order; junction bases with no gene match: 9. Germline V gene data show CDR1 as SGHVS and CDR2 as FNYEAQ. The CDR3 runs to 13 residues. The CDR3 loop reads CASGPRGLGEQYF. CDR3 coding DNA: TGTGCCAGCGGCCCCAGGGGGCTAGGCGAGCAGTACTTC.

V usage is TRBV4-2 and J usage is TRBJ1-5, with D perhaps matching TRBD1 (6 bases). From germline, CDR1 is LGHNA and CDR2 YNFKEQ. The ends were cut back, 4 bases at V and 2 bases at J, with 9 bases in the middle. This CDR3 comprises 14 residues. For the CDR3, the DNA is TGTGCCAGCAGCCTACAGGGAGGCAATCAGCCCCAGCATTTT. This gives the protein CASSLQGGNQPQHF.

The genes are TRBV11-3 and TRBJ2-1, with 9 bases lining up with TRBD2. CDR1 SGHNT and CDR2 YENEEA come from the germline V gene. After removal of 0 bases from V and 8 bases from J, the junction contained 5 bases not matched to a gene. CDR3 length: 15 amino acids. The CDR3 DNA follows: TGTGCCAGCAGCTTAGAGGCTAGCGGGAAGGATGAGCAGTTCTTC. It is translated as CASSLEASGKDEQFF.